Listed below are T cell receptor beta chains from one sample, sequenced in a study of graft-versus-host responses after intestinal transplantation. Their antigen targets remain unknown. Profiling relied on immunoSEQ multiplex PCR, and the TCRdb table lists in-frame clones only, not all of them. The sample has about 120,000 clones, just over 90% seen once. This specimen consisted of unstimulated CD4+ T cells sorted from spleen or lymph node cells, obtained before intestinal transplant. These receptors all stem from a human donor who received an intestinal transplant. Each CDR3 is given with its conserved first and last residue. D genes are given only for firm matches. A clone size is listed for some rows: how often the clone was seen (once, few, many), or a class if it is expanded.

clone_size: -
cdr3_length: 14
d_call: -
v_call: TRBV6-1
j_call: TRBJ1-1
cdr3_aa: CASSLQGVGTEAFF
cdr3_nt: TGTGCCAGCAGTCTACAGGGTGTCGGCACTGAAGCTTTCTTT

clone_size: -
cdr3_length: 14
d_call: TRBD1
v_call: TRBV2
j_call: TRBJ2-7
cdr3_aa: CASSSGTASYEQYF
cdr3_nt: TGTGCCAGCAGTTCCGGGACAGCGTCCTACGAGCAGTACTTC

clone_size: -
cdr3_length: 17
d_call: -
v_call: TRBV7-2
j_call: TRBJ2-3
cdr3_aa: CASSLRFSGQSTDTQYF
cdr3_nt: TGTGCCAGCAGCTTACGATTTAGCGGACAAAGCACAGATACGCAGTATTTT

clone_size: -
cdr3_length: 16
d_call: -
v_call: TRBV2
j_call: TRBJ2-7
cdr3_aa: CASSDNLQDHPYEQYF
cdr3_nt: TGTGCCAGCAGTGATAATCTTCAGGATCATCCTTACGAGCAGTACTTC

clone_size: once
cdr3_length: 13
d_call: TRBD1
v_call: TRBV7-3
j_call: TRBJ1-1
cdr3_aa: CASSGTGYTEAFF
cdr3_nt: TGTGCCAGCAGCGGGACAGGTTACACTGAAGCTTTCTTT

clone_size: -
cdr3_length: 14
d_call: TRBD2
v_call: TRBV6-5
j_call: TRBJ2-7
cdr3_aa: CASSIAGGTYEQYF
cdr3_nt: TGTGCCAGCAGCATAGCGGGAGGGACCTACGAGCAGTACTTC

clone_size: -
cdr3_length: 14
d_call: TRBD1
v_call: TRBV27
j_call: TRBJ1-1
cdr3_aa: CASKMDRGDSEAFF
cdr3_nt: TGTGCCAGCAAGATGGACAGGGGAGATTCTGAAGCTTTCTTT

clone_size: -
cdr3_length: 18
d_call: -
v_call: TRBV11-2
j_call: TRBJ2-2
cdr3_aa: CASSLGTVLWSDTGELFF
cdr3_nt: TGTGCCAGCAGCTTAGGGACAGTCCTGTGGAGTGACACCGGGGAGCTGTTTTTT

clone_size: -
cdr3_length: 16
d_call: TRBD2
v_call: TRBV30
j_call: TRBJ2-3
cdr3_aa: CAWSQGTSGSQDTQYF
cdr3_nt: TGTGCCTGGAGTCAGGGGACTAGCGGGAGTCAAGATACGCAGTATTTT

clone_size: -
cdr3_length: 14
d_call: -
v_call: TRBV7-9
j_call: TRBJ1-2
cdr3_aa: CASSPWTGNYGYTF
cdr3_nt: TGTGCCAGCAGCCCTTGGACGGGAAACTATGGCTACACCTTC

clone_size: -
cdr3_length: 15
d_call: TRBD2
v_call: TRBV28
j_call: TRBJ2-2
cdr3_aa: CASLPTSPYTGELFF
cdr3_nt: TGTGCCAGCCTACCGACTAGCCCATACACCGGGGAGCTGTTTTTT

clone_size: -
cdr3_length: 13
d_call: -
v_call: TRBV27
j_call: TRBJ2-1
cdr3_aa: CASSFFGLNEQFF
cdr3_nt: TGTGCCAGCAGTTTTTTTGGGCTAAATGAGCAGTTCTTC

clone_size: -
cdr3_length: 13
d_call: -
v_call: TRBV4-2
j_call: TRBJ1-2
cdr3_aa: CASSLLSPFGYTF
cdr3_nt: TGTGCCAGCAGCCTGTTATCCCCCTTTGGCTACACCTTC

clone_size: few
cdr3_length: 16
d_call: -
v_call: TRBV5-1
j_call: TRBJ2-3
cdr3_aa: CASSLARLESTDTQYF
cdr3_nt: TGCGCCAGCAGCTTGGCCCGACTAGAAAGCACAGATACGCAGTATTTT

clone_size: -
cdr3_length: 13
d_call: -
v_call: TRBV19
j_call: TRBJ1-2
cdr3_aa: CASSPTITGGYTF
cdr3_nt: TGTGCCAGTAGCCCGACCATAACGGGGGGCTACACCTTC

clone_size: -
cdr3_length: 12
d_call: -
v_call: TRBV6-1
j_call: TRBJ2-2
cdr3_aa: CASSQGGRELFF
cdr3_nt: TGTGCCAGCAGCCAGGGGGGCAGGGAGCTGTTTTTT

clone_size: -
cdr3_length: 13
d_call: TRBD1
v_call: TRBV28
j_call: TRBJ2-7
cdr3_aa: CASRTDRRYEQYF
cdr3_nt: TGTGCCAGCAGGACGGACAGGCGATACGAGCAGTACTTC

clone_size: -
cdr3_length: 16
d_call: -
v_call: TRBV5-4
j_call: TRBJ2-5
cdr3_aa: CASSLQDRIEKETQYF
cdr3_nt: TGTGCCAGCAGCTTACAGGACCGGATAGAAAAAGAGACCCAGTACTTC

clone_size: -
cdr3_length: 15
d_call: TRBD1
v_call: TRBV5-1
j_call: TRBJ2-3
cdr3_aa: CASSLVQGADDTQYF
cdr3_nt: TGCGCCAGCAGCTTGGTACAGGGGGCCGACGATACGCAGTATTTT

clone_size: -
cdr3_length: 13
d_call: -
v_call: TRBV5-1
j_call: TRBJ2-7
cdr3_aa: CASSLDGLYEQYF
cdr3_nt: TGCGCCAGCAGCCTGGATGGGCTCTACGAGCAGTACTTC

clone_size: -
cdr3_length: 14
d_call: -
v_call: TRBV5-1
j_call: TRBJ1-1
cdr3_aa: CASSGAGVNTEAFF
cdr3_nt: TGCGCCAGCAGTGGGGCAGGGGTGAACACTGAAGCTTTCTTT

clone_size: -
cdr3_length: 12
d_call: -
v_call: TRBV30
j_call: TRBJ2-2
cdr3_aa: CAWCSQVGELFF
cdr3_nt: TGTGCCTGGTGCTCCCAGGTCGGGGAGCTGTTTTTT

clone_size: -
cdr3_length: 16
d_call: -
v_call: TRBV27
j_call: TRBJ2-7
cdr3_aa: CASSLGESQLDYEQYF
cdr3_nt: TGTGCCAGCAGTTTAGGAGAGTCGCAATTGGACTACGAGCAGTACTTC

clone_size: -
cdr3_length: 14
d_call: TRBD2
v_call: TRBV25-1
j_call: TRBJ2-1
cdr3_aa: CASSGGGGWNEQFF
cdr3_nt: TGTGCCAGCAGTGGGGGGGGAGGGTGGAATGAGCAGTTCTTC

clone_size: -
cdr3_length: 13
d_call: -
v_call: TRBV30
j_call: TRBJ1-5
cdr3_aa: CAWSYGENQPQHF
cdr3_nt: TGTGCCTGGAGTTATGGGGAGAATCAGCCCCAGCATTTT

clone_size: -
cdr3_length: 17
d_call: TRBD2
v_call: TRBV7-2
j_call: TRBJ2-5
cdr3_aa: CASSLSLAGGLRETQYF
cdr3_nt: TGTGCCAGCAGCTTATCCCTAGCGGGGGGGCTCCGAGAGACCCAGTACTTC

clone_size: -
cdr3_length: 19
d_call: TRBD2
v_call: TRBV5-6
j_call: TRBJ2-3
cdr3_aa: CASSLSPAGLAGLTDTQYF
cdr3_nt: TGTGCCAGCAGCTTGAGCCCCGCTGGACTAGCGGGCCTCACAGATACGCAGTATTTT

clone_size: -
cdr3_length: 13
d_call: TRBD1
v_call: TRBV28
j_call: TRBJ2-3
cdr3_aa: CASGTAFTDTQYF
cdr3_nt: TGTGCCAGCGGGACAGCCTTCACAGATACGCAGTATTTT

clone_size: -
cdr3_length: 15
d_call: -
v_call: TRBV6-5
j_call: TRBJ2-2
cdr3_aa: CASSFQGRDTGELFF
cdr3_nt: TGTGCCAGCAGTTTTCAGGGGCGCGACACCGGGGAGCTGTTTTTT

clone_size: -
cdr3_length: 15
d_call: TRBD1
v_call: TRBV6-6
j_call: TRBJ2-3
cdr3_aa: CASSSPGQGSDTQYF
cdr3_nt: TGTGCCAGCAGTTCACCGGGACAGGGATCAGATACGCAGTATTTT

clone_size: -
cdr3_length: 13
d_call: -
v_call: TRBV6-1
j_call: TRBJ2-5
cdr3_aa: CASSEKAGRAQYF
cdr3_nt: TGTGCCAGCAGTGAAAAGGCGGGAAGAGCCCAGTACTTC

clone_size: -
cdr3_length: 16
d_call: TRBD2
v_call: TRBV18
j_call: TRBJ2-2
cdr3_aa: CASSPLAGGVPGELFF
cdr3_nt: TGTGCCAGCTCACCACTAGCGGGAGGAGTCCCCGGGGAGCTGTTTTTT

clone_size: -
cdr3_length: 16
d_call: TRBD1
v_call: TRBV6-5
j_call: TRBJ1-2
cdr3_aa: CASSYGTGQLNYGYTF
cdr3_nt: TGTGCCAGCAGTTACGGGACGGGACAGCTTAACTATGGCTACACCTTC

clone_size: -
cdr3_length: 14
d_call: -
v_call: TRBV5-1
j_call: TRBJ2-3
cdr3_aa: CASSLTRVTDTQYF
cdr3_nt: TGCGCCAGCAGCTTGACGCGGGTCACAGATACGCAGTATTTT

clone_size: -
cdr3_length: 13
d_call: -
v_call: TRBV19
j_call: TRBJ1-2
cdr3_aa: CASSLTANYGYTF
cdr3_nt: TGTGCCAGTAGTTTGACAGCTAACTATGGCTACACCTTC

clone_size: -
cdr3_length: 14
d_call: TRBD1
v_call: TRBV2
j_call: TRBJ2-7
cdr3_aa: CASTQAGTGGEQYF
cdr3_nt: TGTGCCAGCACCCAGGCTGGGACAGGGGGCGAGCAGTACTTC

clone_size: -
cdr3_length: 14
d_call: -
v_call: TRBV28
j_call: TRBJ1-4
cdr3_aa: CASTVGGVNEKLFF
cdr3_nt: TGTGCCAGCACCGTGGGGGGGGTTAATGAAAAACTGTTTTTT

clone_size: -
cdr3_length: 15
d_call: TRBD1
v_call: TRBV5-6
j_call: TRBJ1-5
cdr3_aa: CASSYRGSSNQPQHF
cdr3_nt: TGTGCCAGCAGCTACAGGGGATCAAGCAATCAGCCCCAGCATTTT

clone_size: -
cdr3_length: 18
d_call: TRBD1
v_call: TRBV11-2
j_call: TRBJ1-5
cdr3_aa: CASSFVGLGQKRNQPQHF
cdr3_nt: TGTGCCAGCAGCTTTGTAGGTTTGGGACAGAAGAGAAATCAGCCCCAGCATTTT

clone_size: -
cdr3_length: 13
d_call: TRBD1
v_call: TRBV27
j_call: TRBJ1-2
cdr3_aa: CASSPRDSSMATF
cdr3_nt: TGTGCCAGCAGTCCCCGGGACAGTTCTATGGCTACTTTC

clone_size: once
cdr3_length: 14
d_call: TRBD1
v_call: TRBV28
j_call: TRBJ1-2
cdr3_aa: CASSAPGQGYGYTF
cdr3_nt: TGTGCCAGCAGTGCCCCGGGACAGGGGTATGGCTACACCTTC

clone_size: -
cdr3_length: 16
d_call: TRBD1
v_call: TRBV5-4
j_call: TRBJ1-4
cdr3_aa: CASSGSLTGPSEKLFF
cdr3_nt: TGTGCCAGCAGCGGATCCTTGACAGGGCCGAGTGAAAAACTGTTTTTT

clone_size: -
cdr3_length: 15
d_call: TRBD1
v_call: TRBV5-1
j_call: TRBJ1-2
cdr3_aa: CASSLEDRGFGGYTF
cdr3_nt: TGCGCCAGCAGCTTGGAGGACAGGGGATTCGGTGGCTACACCTTC

clone_size: -
cdr3_length: 15
d_call: -
v_call: TRBV19
j_call: TRBJ2-2
cdr3_aa: CASTPGVRSTGELFF
cdr3_nt: TGTGCCAGTACCCCGGGGGTCCGAAGCACCGGGGAGCTGTTTTTT

clone_size: -
cdr3_length: 16
d_call: TRBD2
v_call: TRBV2
j_call: TRBJ2-1
cdr3_aa: CASSESSGTSYNEQFF
cdr3_nt: TGTGCCAGCAGTGAGTCTAGCGGGACCTCCTACAATGAGCAGTTCTTC

clone_size: -
cdr3_length: 15
d_call: TRBD2
v_call: TRBV6-1
j_call: TRBJ2-7
cdr3_aa: CASRLTSGKTYEQYF
cdr3_nt: TGTGCCAGCAGGTTGACTAGCGGGAAAACCTACGAGCAGTACTTC